One sample yielded the 9 T cell receptor beta chains listed below, sequenced in a study of early T cells in non-severe SARS-CoV-2 infection. TCRdb fed the 5' RACE reads into MiXCR, producing one record per CDR3 protein. This sample has 100,000 to 120,000 distinct CDR3 sequences; roughly an eighth occur once, and the top ten carry around 3.7%. The specimen comprised whole blood, sampled at baseline. These receptors all stem from an adult who was a healthcare worker with PCR-confirmed SARS-CoV-2 infection or an uninfected control (not recorded which).

This clonotype has more than one count but fewer than ten. V and J are TRBV3-1 and TRBJ1-5; D unresolved. The germline V and J ends were trimmed by 0 bases and 1 base, with 7 bases remaining between them. CDR1 LGHDT and CDR2 YNNKEL come from the germline V gene (reference sequence). The CDR3 has 15 residues. CDR3 loop: CASSQDSGSNQPQHF. The CDR3 region has the DNA TGTGCCAGCAGCCAAGATTCAGGAAGCAATCAGCCCCAGCATTTT.

This clonotype was picked up one time. This rearrangement joins TRBV7-8 to TRBJ1-5; D may be TRBD1 (5 bases). The germline gives CDR1 SGHVS, CDR2 FQNEAQ. The CDR3 totals 15 residues. The V end was cut by 0 bases, the J end by 3 bases, with 9 bases between. The CDR3 DNA is TGTGCCAGCAGCTTAGCACCCGGGGCCAATCAGCCCCAGCATTTT. Protein: CASSLAPGANQPQHF.

The chain recombines TRBV20-1 with TRBJ2-3; TRBD2 matches 7 bases. Germline V CDR1 and CDR2: DFQATT, SNEGSKA (reference sequence). The CDR3 spans 15 residues. Trimming at V came to 3 bases and at J to 1 base, leaving 7 bases not matched to a gene. CDR3: CSASVAGVRTDTQYF. For the CDR3, the DNA is TGCAGTGCTAGCGTCGCGGGGGTCCGCACAGATACGCAGTATTTT.

This clonotype occurred a few times. This chain joins TRBV3-1 and TRBJ2-1; TRBD2 might be the D (5 bases). This CDR3 spans 13 amino acids. V lost 3 bases to trimming and J lost 8 bases, with 11 bases between them. Germline V gene sequence: CDR1 LGHDT, CDR2 YNNKEL (reference sequence). The CDR3 sequence: CASSHLGGDEQFF. In nucleotides, the CDR3 is TGTGCCAGCAGCCATCTAGGAGGCGATGAGCAGTTCTTC.

To note about this clonotype: In this CDR3 the conserved last residue, phenylalanine or tryptophan, is missing, so a read error is likely. The chain couples TRBV27 to TRBJ1-1, with D unresolved. Germline-derived CDR1 and CDR2 are MNHEY and SMNVEV (reference sequence). This CDR3 has 13 residues. V was trimmed by 0 bases and J by 4 bases, leaving 6 bases between them. This CDR3 reads CASSLSPVTEAFL. The DNA of the CDR3 is TGTGCCAGCAGTTTATCTCCTGTCACTGAAGCTTTCCTT.

The chain is built from TRBV5-1 and TRBJ1-1; D is possibly TRBD1 (6 bases). The germline V gene encodes CDR1 SGHRS and CDR2 YFSETQ. V was cut by 5 bases and J by 1 base, with 9 bases left in between. The CDR3 runs to 13 residues. This chain's CDR3 is CASSGQWNTEAFF. DNA for the CDR3: TGCGCCAGCAGTGGACAGTGGAACACTGAAGCTTTCTTT.

This clonotype has ten or more counts. The J gene is TRBJ1-2, the V gene TRBV7-6, with no clear D. This CDR3 has 14 amino acids. Trimming took off 5 bases at V and 3 bases at J, with 13 bases between the two ends. Germline V gene sequence: CDR1 SGHVS, CDR2 FNYEAQ. The CDR3 here is CASSPAGGYYGYTF. CDR3 in DNA: TGTGCCAGCAGCCCCGCCGGAGGGTACTATGGCTACACCTTC.

The chain combines TRBV5-1 with TRBJ1-1, with D uncertain. V gave up 5 bases and J gave up 2 bases, with 7 bases separating them. The CDR3 consists of 12 residues. Germline V gene data show CDR1 as SGHRS and CDR2 as YFSETQ. The CDR3 DNA sequence: TGCGCCAGCAGTGACCTTAACACTGAAGCTTTCTTT. Translating gives CASSDLNTEAFF.

This clonotype appeared a few times. The chain employs TRBV18 and TRBJ1-2; a weak D match, TRBD1 (5 bases). The germline CDR1 and CDR2 sequences are KGHSH and LQKENI. V shed 1 base and J shed 2 bases, with 14 bases lying between them. There are 16 residues in the CDR3. As DNA, the CDR3 is TGTGCCAGCTCACCACTAGCGGGGGGTGACAACTATGGCTACACCTTC. Its translation: CASSPLAGGDNYGYTF.